The 7 T cell receptor beta chains below come from one sample, sequenced in a study of OX40 agonist ivuxolimab in advanced cancers. Generated by immunoSEQ multiplex PCR, the TCRdb table keeps only in-frame clones and is missing some. The sample yields 80,000 or so clones, more than 70% seen once. The source material was CD4+ or CD8+ T cells sorted from blood, sampled in a trial of the OX40 agonist ivuxolimab. Receptors originate from an adult with an advanced solid tumor such as melanoma, head and neck, liver or kidney cancer.

This clone was seen a single time. The genes are TRBV9 and TRBJ1-6; D gene ambiguous. This CDR3 comprises 14 residues. The germline V gene has CDR1 SGDLS and CDR2 YYNGEE. Trimming removed 3 bases at V and 8 bases at J, with 12 bases between. CDR3 loop: CASSALGSDSPLHF. CDR3 bases: TGTGCCAGCAGCGCCCTCGGGTCCGATTCACCCCTCCACTTT.

This chain uses TRBV5-4 with TRBJ2-7; 15 bases agree with TRBD2. Trimming took 4 bases from V and 2 from J; bases not matched to a gene: 7. CDR3 length: 17 amino acids. Germline V CDR1 and CDR2: SGHNT, YYREEE (reference sequence). The CDR3 bases are TGTGCCAGCAGCCTAGGGACTAGCGGGAGGCAAACCTACGAGCAGTACTTC. It specifies CASSLGTSGRQTYEQYF.

The J gene is TRBJ1-3, the V gene TRBV7-9; possibly TRBD1 for D (6 bases). The CDR3 is 17 amino acids. Per the germline V gene, CDR1 is SEHNR and CDR2 is FQNEAQ (reference sequence). The V gene lost 5 bases and the J gene lost 0 bases, with 17 bases spanning the gap. CDR3 sequence: CASSRSGDFLSGNTIYF. The CDR3 DNA is TGTGCCAGCAGCCGATCAGGGGACTTTCTCTCTGGAAACACCATATATTTT.

The chain has TRBV25-1 and TRBJ1-2, with a possible D match to TRBD1 (5 bases). CDR1 is MGHDK, CDR2 SYGVNS, per germline. V gave up 5 bases and J gave up 5 bases, with 15 bases separating them. The CDR3 contains 14 residues. CDR3 bases: TGTGCCAGCAGTCTCAGGGCGGATCGGTATGGCTACACCTTC. This encodes CASSLRADRYGYTF.

The table lists this clone with a few counts. This chain joins TRBV6-5 and TRBJ1-6, with D uncertain. The length of the CDR3 is 15 residues. V was clipped by 6 bases and J by 9 bases, with 18 bases between them. The V gene's germline CDR1 is MNHEY and CDR2 SVGAGI. The CDR3 here is CASRAGLHGSSPLHF. As DNA, the CDR3 is TGTGCCAGCAGAGCGGGCCTCCACGGTAGTTCACCCCTCCACTTT.

V gene TRBV19 combines with J gene TRBJ2-3, with D hard to call. CDR3 length: 11 residues. Germline V gene data show CDR1 as LNHDA and CDR2 as SQIVND (reference sequence). Trimming pared 2 bases from V and 6 bases from J, leaving 3 bases between. The CDR3 nucleotides are TGTGCCAGTAGTATACAGGATACGCAGTATTTT. It is translated as CASSIQDTQYF.

This rearrangement joins TRBV30 to TRBJ1-1; D may be TRBD1 (5 bases). V gave up 4 bases and J gave up 6 bases, with 12 bases separating them. Germline-derived CDR1 and CDR2 are GTSNPN and SVGIG (reference sequence). The CDR3 has 12 amino acids. CDR3 sequence: CAWITGSAEAFF. As DNA, the CDR3 is TGTGCCTGGATTACAGGTTCTGCTGAAGCTTTCTTT.